The 24 T cell receptor beta chains in this list originate from one sample, sequenced in a study of shared clonotypes between healthy human individuals. Using immunoSEQ multiplex PCR, the repertoire was profiled, and TCRdb retains in-frame clones only, with some absent. The table shows approximately 2.1 million clones, with just over 90% occurring only once. Sequencing used naive CD4+ T cells from PBMCs. Documented subset: CD45RA+ positively selected. Receptors were obtained from a man aged 18 to 29 in good health. Some clones in this sample may be carry-over from other donors' samples.

The chain uses TRBV5-1 and TRBJ2-7, with TRBD1 matching over 8 bases. CDR1 and CDR2 from the germline V gene are SGHRS and YFSETQ. There are 15 residues in the CDR3. The J segment lost 3 bases and the V segment lost 4 bases, leaving 9 bases of the junction unmatched. DNA for the CDR3: TGCGCCAGCAGCCTACTGACAGGGGAAGGCTACGAGCAGTACTTC. The encoded protein is CASSLLTGEGYEQYF.

As for this clone: Other DNA variants within this sample encode the same CDR3. This rearrangement joins TRBV5-1 to TRBJ2-2, with 8 bases aligning to TRBD1. Germline CDR1 SGHRS, CDR2 YFSETQ. V gave up 4 bases and J gave up 1 base; unmatched junction bases: 3. The CDR3 covers 15 residues. The CDR3 DNA reads TGCGCCAGCAGCGTTGACAGGGGGAACACCGGGGAGCTGTTTTTT. This codes for CASSVDRGNTGELFF.

CDR3 region: CASSLLGGGRKAFF. CDR3 coding DNA: TGTGCCAGCAGCTTGCTCGGGGGAGGGAGAAAAGCTTTCTTT. V and J are TRBV5-5 and TRBJ1-1; TRBD1 is a possible D gene (5 bases). The germline gives CDR1 SGHKS, CDR2 YYEKEE (reference sequence). The CDR3 contains 14 residues. The V and J ends lost 1 base and 9 bases respectively, with 16 bases between them. The full variable domain, in which reference TRBV5-5 and TRBJ1-1 provide the parts outside the CDR3, is DAGVTQSPTHLIKTRGQQVTLRCSPISGHKSVSWYQQVLGQGPQFIFQYYEKEERGRGNFPDRFSARQFPNYSSELNVNALLLGDSALYLCASSLLGGGRKAFFGQGTRLTVV.

The CDR3 spells CASSPGSGPGTDTQYF. The CDR3 DNA sequence: TGTGCCAGCAGCCCAGGAAGTGGCCCGGGCACAGATACGCAGTATTTT. The V gene is TRBV5-4, the J gene TRBJ2-3; no reliable D call. The germline V gene has CDR1 SGHNT and CDR2 YYREEE (reference sequence). Between the trimmed V and J ends, which lost 4 bases and 1 base, there was a span of 16 bases. CDR3 size: 16 residues. Variable domain in full (rest from reference TRBV5-4 and TRBJ2-3): ETGVTQSPTHLIKTRGQQVTLRCSSQSGHNTVSWYQQALGQGPQFIFQYYREEENGRGNFPPRFSGLQFPNYSSELNVNALELDDSALYLCASSPGSGPGTDTQYFGPGTRLTVL.

The V and J genes are TRBV27 and TRBJ1-4, with 7 bases that match TRBD1. Germline assignment: CDR1 MNHEY and CDR2 SMNVEV (reference sequence). With 4 bases clipped from V and 6 bases from J, the junction kept 5 bases outside the gene matches. This CDR3 region has 14 residues. The DNA for the CDR3 is TGTGCCAGCAGTTCACCAGGGGGTGATGAAAAACTGTTTTTT. Translation gives CASSSPGGDEKLFF.

This chain uses TRBV28 with TRBJ1-2, with D unclear. V shed 6 bases and J shed 2 bases, with 10 bases lying between them. CDR1 and CDR2 (germline): MDHEN, SYDVKM. This CDR3 is built from 13 residues. DNA of the CDR3: TGTGCCAGCAGCCAGACACTCAACTATGGCTACACCTTC. Encoded protein: CASSQTLNYGYTF.

This clone was found once. The chain combines TRBV15 with TRBJ1-2, with D perhaps matching TRBD1 (5 bases). CDR1 is LNHNV and CDR2 is YYDKDF in the germline V gene (reference sequence). This CDR3 is 14 amino acids long. Trimming took off 0 bases at V and 8 bases at J, with 13 bases between the two ends. The CDR3 bases are TGTGCCACCAGCAGAGATCCGACAGCTGGGGGCTACACCTTC. It specifies CATSRDPTAGGYTF.

This chain joins TRBV27 and TRBJ2-1; D is unresolved. Germline-derived CDR1 and CDR2 are MNHEY and SMNVEV (reference sequence). There are 14 residues in the CDR3. V was cut by 3 bases and J by 2 bases, with 8 bases left in between. The CDR3 here is CASSLVGPYNEQFF. CDR3 sequence (DNA): TGTGCCAGCAGTTTGGTCGGACCCTACAATGAGCAGTTCTTC.

The sample holds one count of this clone. The V and J genes are TRBV27 and TRBJ2-6; tentative D call: TRBD2 (5 bases). The CDR3 has 15 residues. V shed 3 bases and J shed 0 bases, with 6 bases lying between them. The V gene's germline CDR1 is MNHEY and CDR2 SMNVEV (reference sequence). The CDR3 DNA follows: TGTGCCAGCAGTTTCGGGGACTCTGGGGCCAACGTCCTGACTTTC. Its protein is CASSFGDSGANVLTF.

This chain joins TRBV4-3 and TRBJ2-1; D gene unclear. Trimming removed 1 base at V and 7 bases at J, with 11 bases between. In germline, CDR1 is LGHNA, CDR2 YSLEER. This CDR3 has 14 amino acids. The CDR3 region is CASSQVNPSNEQFF. CDR3 in DNA: TGCGCCAGCAGCCAAGTCAATCCCTCGAATGAGCAGTTCTTC.

The chain links TRBV7-3 to TRBJ1-1, with a weak D call TRBD1 (6 bases). CDR1 is SGHTA, CDR2 FQGTGA, per germline. V was trimmed by 4 bases and J by 6 bases, leaving 9 bases between them. This CDR3 contains 12 residues. The CDR3 nucleotides are TGTGCCAGCAGCTCCGGGGGGCCTGAAGCTTTCTTT. Amino acid sequence: CASSSGGPEAFF.

This chain joins TRBV4-1 and TRBJ1-4; D is perhaps TRBD1 (5 bases). CDR3 length equals 15 residues. Germline V gives CDR1 MGHRA, CDR2 YSYEKL. V was clipped by 0 bases and J by 11 bases, with 16 bases between them. The CDR3 sequence: CASSQDQQDPGKLFF. The CDR3 DNA reads TGCGCCAGCAGCCAAGATCAACAGGACCCGGGTAAACTGTTTTTT.

The chain links TRBV10-1 to TRBJ2-5; D might be TRBD1 (5 bases). The CDR3 loop spans 14 amino acids. The V end lost 6 bases, the J end lost 1 base, and 12 bases lay between the germline ends. CDR1 and CDR2 (germline): WNHNN, SYGVQD (reference sequence). The CDR3 reads CASRGPWSQETQYF. The CDR3 nucleotides read TGCGCCAGCAGGGGGCCCTGGTCCCAAGAGACCCAGTACTTC.

Worth noting for this clone: Other nucleotide sequences from this sample produce the same CDR3. V usage is TRBV18 and J usage is TRBJ1-5; D gene unclear. Trimming removed 3 bases at V and 3 bases at J, with 9 bases between. Looked up from germline, CDR1 is KGHSH and CDR2 is LQKENI. The length of the CDR3 is 14 residues. The CDR3 bases are TGTGCCAGCTCACCGGGTACTTACAATCAGCCCCAGCATTTT. It translates to CASSPGTYNQPQHF.

This sequence joins TRBV11-2 and TRBJ2-7; D unresolved. Germline CDR1 reads SGHAT; CDR2 reads FQNNGV. The CDR3 is made up of 13 amino acids. With 3 bases removed from V and 6 bases from J, the gap between germline ends came to 12 bases. CDR3 nucleotide sequence: TGTGCCAGCAGCTTGGTGTGGGAACTCGAGCAGTACTTC. The encoded protein is CASSLVWELEQYF. Looking up the rest from reference TRBV11-2 and TRBJ2-7 gives the full variable domain: EAGVAQSPRYKIIEKRQSVAFWCNPISGHATLYWYQQILGQGPKLLIQFQNNGVVDDSQLPKDRFSAERLKGVDSTLKIQPAKLEDSAVYLCASSLVWELEQYFGPGTRLTVT.

The chain combines TRBV18 with TRBJ2-3, with TRBD2 as a possible D gene (6 bases). Looked up from germline, CDR1 is KGHSH and CDR2 is LQKENI. V dropped 1 base and J dropped 3 bases, with 14 bases sitting between them. The CDR3 has 16 residues. For the CDR3, the DNA is TGTGCCAGCTCACCACGGAGGGGCAGTGAAACAGATACGCAGTATTTT. This sequence encodes CASSPRRGSETDTQYF.

CDR3 DNA: TGTGCCAGCAGTGTAGCGGGAGACCGCCATTACGAGCAGTACTTC. Protein product: CASSVAGDRHYEQYF. The V gene is TRBV28, the J gene TRBJ2-7; 9 nucleotides line up with TRBD2. Per the germline V gene, CDR1 is MDHEN and CDR2 is SYDVKM. Losses at the gene ends were 5 bases for V and 4 bases for J; bases not matched to a gene: 9. This CDR3 contains 15 residues. Using reference TRBV28 and TRBJ2-7 for the parts outside the CDR3, the full variable domain is DVKVTQSSRYLVKRTGEKVFLECVQDMDHENMFWYRQDPGLGLRLIYFSYDVKMKEKGDIPEGYSVSREKKERFSLILESASTNQTSMYLCASSVAGDRHYEQYFGPGTRLTVT.

The chain combines TRBV27 with TRBJ2-4; TRBD1 matches 9 bases. V was clipped by 6 bases and J by 8 bases; unmatched bases: 5. This CDR3 is built from 13 residues. Per germline, CDR1 MNHEY and CDR2 SMNVEV (reference sequence). The CDR3 DNA is TGTGCCAGCAGCCCGGGACAGGGCGACATTCAGTACTTC. This gives the protein CASSPGQGDIQYF.

Turning to this clone: Other DNA sequences in this specimen translate into the identical CDR3. The chain uses TRBV5-1 and TRBJ2-7; no definite D call. Trimming removed 0 bases at V and 2 bases at J, with 6 bases between. This CDR3 spans 13 amino acids. The germline V gene encodes CDR1 SGHRS and CDR2 YFSETQ. This CDR3 reads CASSLEGTYEQYF. DNA for the CDR3: TGCGCCAGCAGCTTGGAGGGAACCTACGAGCAGTACTTC.

This chain links TRBV2 with TRBJ2-7; 8 nucleotides agree with TRBD2. V lost 3 bases and J lost 6; bases outside the gene matches: 7. This CDR3 has 14 amino acids. Per germline, CDR1 SNHLY and CDR2 FYNNEI. CDR3: CASSEGHREGEQYF. The CDR3 coding sequence is TGTGCCAGCAGTGAGGGACATCGGGAGGGCGAGCAGTACTTC.

This chain links TRBV5-1 with TRBJ2-6; weak D call: TRBD2 (6 bases). The CDR3 totals 17 residues. Germline CDR1 SGHRS, CDR2 YFSETQ. V shed 3 bases and J shed 2 bases, with 15 bases lying between them. The CDR3 sequence is CASSSWRGLTGANVLTF. The CDR3 DNA reads TGCGCCAGCAGCTCCTGGCGGGGACTGACTGGGGCCAACGTCCTGACTTTC.

The chain uses TRBV7-9 and TRBJ1-1; D call uncertain. CDR3 size: 14 residues. Trimming took off 3 bases at V and 2 bases at J, with 10 bases between the two ends. CDR1 SEHNR and CDR2 FQNEAQ come from the germline V gene (reference sequence). CDR3 region: CASSLEGSNTEAFF. CDR3 DNA sequence: TGTGCCAGCAGCTTGGAAGGGAGTAACACTGAAGCTTTCTTT.

The V gene is TRBV2, the J gene TRBJ2-5; D might be TRBD1 or TRBD2, each matching 5 bases. CDR3 length: 13 residues. Germline loops: CDR1 SNHLY, CDR2 FYNNEI. V lost 1 base, J lost 5 bases, and 8 bases lay in between. The CDR3 DNA reads TGTGCCAGCAGTGAAGAGAGGGGTGAGACCCAGTACTTC. Amino acids: CASSEERGETQYF.

In regard to this clone: This sample also contains other DNA sequences that code for the same CDR3. The chain is built from TRBV5-1 and TRBJ2-3; 8 bases are shared with TRBD2. This CDR3 is 16 amino acids long. Germline CDR1 reads SGHRS; CDR2 reads YFSETQ. The V segment lost 0 bases and the J segment 0 bases; nucleotides outside the gene matches: 3. CDR3 sequence (DNA): TGCGCCAGCAGCTTGGTCGGCGGGGGGAGCACAGATACGCAGTATTTT. Its translation: CASSLVGGGSTDTQYF.